A selection of T cell receptor beta chains follows, all from one sample in a study of blood T cell repertoires in COVID-19. TCRdb keeps only in-frame clones here, not all; method: immunoSEQ multiplex PCR. The table includes 250,000 to 350,000 clones, 90% detected once. The sequenced sample consisted of PBMCs or T cells enriched from blood (not recorded which). The receptor set was obtained from a woman in her 30s who had recovered from COVID-19. Both conserved end residues are part of each CDR3. The order of the fields is CDR3 DNA, CDR3 protein, D gene, clone size, V gene, J gene. A D gene is named only where the DNA matches it firmly. Clone size appears in some rows only: once, few, many, or a class for an expanded clone.

CDR3nt: TGTGCCTGGAGTGTAGACTGGGGGGGCAATCAGCCCCAGCATTTT
CDR3aa: CAWSVDWGGNQPQHF
d_gene: .
abundance: .
v_gene: TRBV30
j_gene: TRBJ1-5

CDR3nt: TGTGCCAGCAGCCAAGAGATGGGACAGGGGGCGAGGAACACTGAAGCTTTCTTT
CDR3aa: CASSQEMGQGARNTEAFF
d_gene: TRBD1
abundance: .
v_gene: TRBV4-2
j_gene: TRBJ1-1

CDR3nt: TGTGCCAGCAGTTTCTTCGACAGGGGCTATGGCTACACCTTC
CDR3aa: CASSFFDRGYGYTF
d_gene: TRBD1
abundance: .
v_gene: TRBV28
j_gene: TRBJ1-2

CDR3nt: TGTGCCAGCAGTGAGGGACTCATGAACACTGAAGCTTTCTTT
CDR3aa: CASSEGLMNTEAFF
d_gene: .
abundance: .
v_gene: TRBV6-1
j_gene: TRBJ1-1

CDR3nt: TGTGCCAGCAGCTTAAACAGAAATAGCAATCAGCCCCAGCATTTT
CDR3aa: CASSLNRNSNQPQHF
d_gene: .
abundance: once
v_gene: TRBV7-2
j_gene: TRBJ1-5

CDR3nt: TGTGCCAGCAGTAAAAGGCGGGCCTACGAGCAGTACTTC
CDR3aa: CASSKRRAYEQYF
d_gene: .
abundance: .
v_gene: TRBV2
j_gene: TRBJ2-7

CDR3nt: TGCGCCAGCAGCCATGTAGCGGGAGGACCACCGGGCAATGAGCAGTTCTTC
CDR3aa: CASSHVAGGPPGNEQFF
d_gene: TRBD2
abundance: .
v_gene: TRBV4-3
j_gene: TRBJ2-1

CDR3nt: TGTGCCAGCAGTTCCCCCGGGACTAGCGCCCACTACGAGCAGTACTTC
CDR3aa: CASSSPGTSAHYEQYF
d_gene: TRBD2
abundance: .
v_gene: TRBV28
j_gene: TRBJ2-7

CDR3nt: TGTGCCAGCAGTTTCCCCAGGGGGCCTAGTTCACCCCTCCACTTT
CDR3aa: CASSFPRGPSSPLHF
d_gene: TRBD1
abundance: once
v_gene: TRBV28
j_gene: TRBJ1-6

CDR3nt: TGTGCCAGCAGCCAAGTCGGGTCGGGAGATGGCCAAGAGACCCAGTACTTC
CDR3aa: CASSQVGSGDGQETQYF
d_gene: .
abundance: .
v_gene: TRBV4-2
j_gene: TRBJ2-5

CDR3nt: TGTGCCAGCAGCGTAGATACTAGCGGGAGCTACGAGCAGTACTTC
CDR3aa: CASSVDTSGSYEQYF
d_gene: TRBD2
abundance: .
v_gene: TRBV9
j_gene: TRBJ2-7

CDR3nt: TGTGCCAGTAACCCGGGACAGGGGAGCTACAATGAGCAGTTCTTC
CDR3aa: CASNPGQGSYNEQFF
d_gene: TRBD1
abundance: .
v_gene: TRBV19
j_gene: TRBJ2-1

CDR3nt: TGTGCCAGCAGCGTAGAGGGGACTAGCGGCTTCTCCTACAATGAGCAGTTCTTC
CDR3aa: CASSVEGTSGFSYNEQFF
d_gene: TRBD2
abundance: .
v_gene: TRBV9
j_gene: TRBJ2-1

CDR3nt: TGTGCCAGCAGCCTCCGACAGGAGCCAAACTATGGCTACACCTTC
CDR3aa: CASSLRQEPNYGYTF
d_gene: .
abundance: .
v_gene: TRBV3-1/TRBV3-2
j_gene: TRBJ1-2

CDR3nt: TGTGCCAGCAGTCGACAGGTGAGCTCCTACGAGCAGTACTTC
CDR3aa: CASSRQVSSYEQYF
d_gene: .
abundance: .
v_gene: TRBV2
j_gene: TRBJ2-7

CDR3nt: TGTGCCAGCGGAGGGGTGAGAACCGGGGAGCTGTTTTTT
CDR3aa: CASGGVRTGELFF
d_gene: .
abundance: .
v_gene: TRBV2
j_gene: TRBJ2-2

CDR3nt: TGTGCCAGCAGTGAGGGGACAGGGGGCAATGAGCAGTTCTTC
CDR3aa: CASSEGTGGNEQFF
d_gene: TRBD1
abundance: once
v_gene: TRBV6-4
j_gene: TRBJ2-1

CDR3nt: TGTGCCAGCAGTTACTCGCGGGGAATTAATGAAAAACTGTTTTTT
CDR3aa: CASSYSRGINEKLFF
d_gene: .
abundance: .
v_gene: TRBV6-5
j_gene: TRBJ1-4

CDR3nt: TGCGCCAGCAGCACGACAGGGTTGAATGAGCAGTTCTTC
CDR3aa: CASSTTGLNEQFF
d_gene: TRBD1
abundance: once
v_gene: TRBV5-1
j_gene: TRBJ2-1

CDR3nt: TGTGCCACCAGTCAATACCGGGAGGCGAACTACAATGAGCAGTTCTTC
CDR3aa: CATSQYREANYNEQFF
d_gene: TRBD2
abundance: .
v_gene: TRBV15
j_gene: TRBJ2-1

CDR3nt: TGTGCCAGCAGCGCCCTTGAGCGGGGGGCTCGGGATGAGCAGTTCTTC
CDR3aa: CASSALERGARDEQFF
d_gene: TRBD2
abundance: .
v_gene: TRBV7-2
j_gene: TRBJ2-1

CDR3nt: TGTGCCAGTAGCCAGCCGGGACAGGGGAACACTGAAGCTTTCTTT
CDR3aa: CASSQPGQGNTEAFF
d_gene: TRBD1
abundance: once
v_gene: TRBV19
j_gene: TRBJ1-1

CDR3nt: TGTGCCAGCAGTTACTCCGGGACATTAAGCTATGGCTACACCTTC
CDR3aa: CASSYSGTLSYGYTF
d_gene: .
abundance: .
v_gene: TRBV6-2/TRBV6-3
j_gene: TRBJ1-2

CDR3nt: TGTGCCAGCAGTTGGGTGGGACAGGGGAGTCATACTGAAGCTTTCTTT
CDR3aa: CASSWVGQGSHTEAFF
d_gene: TRBD1
abundance: .
v_gene: TRBV28
j_gene: TRBJ1-1

CDR3nt: TGTGCCAGCTCACCTATTGACAGGGGGAACTCCTACGAGCAGTACTTC
CDR3aa: CASSPIDRGNSYEQYF
d_gene: TRBD1
abundance: few
v_gene: TRBV18
j_gene: TRBJ2-7

CDR3nt: TGTGCCAGCAGTTTCAATGGTCGGGTCACTGAAGCTTTCTTT
CDR3aa: CASSFNGRVTEAFF
d_gene: .
abundance: .
v_gene: TRBV6-2/TRBV6-3
j_gene: TRBJ1-1

CDR3nt: TGCAGCGTTGATGTTCGGAGAGCGAACACTGAAGCTTTCTTT
CDR3aa: CSVDVRRANTEAFF
d_gene: .
abundance: .
v_gene: TRBV29-1
j_gene: TRBJ1-1

CDR3nt: TGTGCCACCAGTGATTTCGGGACAGGGGACTACAATGAGCAGTTCTTC
CDR3aa: CATSDFGTGDYNEQFF
d_gene: TRBD1
abundance: .
v_gene: TRBV24-1
j_gene: TRBJ2-1

CDR3nt: TGCGCCAGCAGCTTCGGACAGGACACCGGGGAGCTGTTTTTT
CDR3aa: CASSFGQDTGELFF
d_gene: TRBD1
abundance: .
v_gene: TRBV5-1
j_gene: TRBJ2-2

CDR3nt: TGTGCCAGCAGTCCAACTAGGGTTGGGGGGGTCGAGCAGTTCTTC
CDR3aa: CASSPTRVGGVEQFF
d_gene: TRBD2
abundance: .
v_gene: TRBV5-6
j_gene: TRBJ2-1

CDR3nt: TGTGCCAGTAGATTAAACGGGGGTGAAAAACTGTTTTTT
CDR3aa: CASRLNGGEKLFF
d_gene: .
abundance: once
v_gene: TRBV19
j_gene: TRBJ1-4

CDR3nt: TGCAGCGTTGGACAATCGACAGGGGGCATCTCCTACGAGCAGTACTTC
CDR3aa: CSVGQSTGGISYEQYF
d_gene: TRBD1
abundance: .
v_gene: TRBV29-1
j_gene: TRBJ2-7

CDR3nt: TGTGCCTGCAGGACAGAAACGAACACTGAAGCTTTCTTT
CDR3aa: CACRTETNTEAFF
d_gene: .
abundance: .
v_gene: TRBV30
j_gene: TRBJ1-1

CDR3nt: TGTGCCAGCAGCTCGCCGGGGAGGGCCCGCGGGAACACCGGGGAGCTGTTTTTT
CDR3aa: CASSSPGRARGNTGELFF
d_gene: TRBD2
abundance: .
v_gene: TRBV7-9
j_gene: TRBJ2-2

CDR3nt: TGCAGCGTTGAAGTCAGACGAGGAAACACCGGGGAGCTGTTTTTT
CDR3aa: CSVEVRRGNTGELFF
d_gene: .
abundance: .
v_gene: TRBV29-1
j_gene: TRBJ2-2

CDR3nt: TGTGCCATCAACCCAACCCCGGGCAGGGGAAACACTGAAGCTTTCTTT
CDR3aa: CAINPTPGRGNTEAFF
d_gene: .
abundance: few
v_gene: TRBV10-3
j_gene: TRBJ1-1

CDR3nt: TGTGCCAGCAGCTTTGGTCGGACAGACACTGAAGCTTTCTTT
CDR3aa: CASSFGRTDTEAFF
d_gene: .
abundance: .
v_gene: TRBV7-9
j_gene: TRBJ1-1

CDR3nt: TGTGCCAGCCGGATCATCGGGACTGCCTACGAGCAGTACTTC
CDR3aa: CASRIIGTAYEQYF
d_gene: .
abundance: .
v_gene: TRBV27
j_gene: TRBJ2-7

CDR3nt: TGCAGCGTTGAACTCAGGGGGGCGCGGGGCTACACCTTC
CDR3aa: CSVELRGARGYTF
d_gene: TRBD1
abundance: .
v_gene: TRBV29-1
j_gene: TRBJ1-2

CDR3nt: TGTGCCAGCAGAACTCGGACATTAGAGCAGTTCTTC
CDR3aa: CASRTRTLEQFF
d_gene: .
abundance: .
v_gene: TRBV28
j_gene: TRBJ2-1

CDR3nt: TGTGCCAGCTCACCTTTCGGGACAGGGGGTAACACCGGGGAGCTGTTTTTT
CDR3aa: CASSPFGTGGNTGELFF
d_gene: TRBD1
abundance: .
v_gene: TRBV18
j_gene: TRBJ2-2

CDR3nt: TGCGCCAGCGGTAGGGGTGAAACAGATACGCAGTATTTT
CDR3aa: CASGRGETDTQYF
d_gene: .
abundance: .
v_gene: TRBV5-1
j_gene: TRBJ2-3

CDR3nt: TGTGCCAGCGGACCGGGACAGGGGATCAAGACCCAGTACTTC
CDR3aa: CASGPGQGIKTQYF
d_gene: TRBD1
abundance: .
v_gene: TRBV7-8
j_gene: TRBJ2-5

CDR3nt: TGCGCCAGCAGTGAGTCGGGCCCCTTTTACGAGCAGTACTTC
CDR3aa: CASSESGPFYEQYF
d_gene: .
abundance: .
v_gene: TRBV10-2
j_gene: TRBJ2-7

CDR3nt: TGTGCCAGCACTGACTGGGACAAGGGAAACACCATATATTTT
CDR3aa: CASTDWDKGNTIYF
d_gene: .
abundance: .
v_gene: TRBV28
j_gene: TRBJ1-3

CDR3nt: TGCGCCAGCAGGGCTTTGACAGGGGCCCCGAACACCGGGGAGCTGTTTTTT
CDR3aa: CASRALTGAPNTGELFF
d_gene: TRBD1
abundance: .
v_gene: TRBV5-1
j_gene: TRBJ2-2

CDR3nt: TGTGCCGGGATCAGGGGGCTGAACACTGAAGCTTTCTTT
CDR3aa: CAGIRGLNTEAFF
d_gene: TRBD1
abundance: .
v_gene: TRBV6-5
j_gene: TRBJ1-1

CDR3nt: TGTGCCAGCAGCTTCGGCAGGACTATAGTTCCCGACTACGAGCAGTACTTC
CDR3aa: CASSFGRTIVPDYEQYF
d_gene: .
abundance: .
v_gene: TRBV11-2
j_gene: TRBJ2-7

CDR3nt: TGCGCCAGCAGTGGAGGCAGGGGTCCCGAAAAACTGTTTTTT
CDR3aa: CASSGGRGPEKLFF
d_gene: .
abundance: .
v_gene: TRBV10-2
j_gene: TRBJ1-4

CDR3nt: TGTGCCACCAGTGATTTGACGGACCAAGAGACCCAGTACTTC
CDR3aa: CATSDLTDQETQYF
d_gene: .
abundance: .
v_gene: TRBV24-1
j_gene: TRBJ2-5

CDR3nt: TGTGCCAGCACCGAAGGGACGGGGGCCTACGAGCAGTACTTC
CDR3aa: CASTEGTGAYEQYF
d_gene: .
abundance: .
v_gene: TRBV6-5
j_gene: TRBJ2-7

CDR3nt: TGTGCCAGCAGGGTTGGAGTGCCCAATGAGCAGTTCTTC
CDR3aa: CASRVGVPNEQFF
d_gene: .
abundance: .
v_gene: TRBV12-3/TRBV12-4
j_gene: TRBJ2-1

CDR3nt: TGTGCCAGCTCACCACGGACAGAGCCTAATAATTCACCCCTCCACTTT
CDR3aa: CASSPRTEPNNSPLHF
d_gene: .
abundance: .
v_gene: TRBV18
j_gene: TRBJ1-6

CDR3nt: TGTGCCAGCACCCTTAGACTAGCGGCTAATGAGCAGTTCTTC
CDR3aa: CASTLRLAANEQFF
d_gene: TRBD2
abundance: .
v_gene: TRBV28
j_gene: TRBJ2-1

CDR3nt: TGTGCCAGCAGCTTAACCCCACAGCCTTCTAGCACAGATACGCAGTATTTT
CDR3aa: CASSLTPQPSSTDTQYF
d_gene: .
abundance: once
v_gene: TRBV11-3
j_gene: TRBJ2-3